This T cell receptor (beta chain) was sequenced in a study of blood T cell repertoires in COVID-19. Clones were read by immunoSEQ multiplex PCR, and TCRdb kept only the in-frame ones, dropping some. The profile shows tens of thousands of clones, 80% to 95% of them singletons. This CDR3 contains 14 residues. With 2 bases clipped from V and 5 bases from J, the junction kept 2 bases outside the gene matches. Per germline, CDR1 SGHVS and CDR2 FNYEAQ. The origin of this receptor is a man aged 45-65 years with acute or convalescent COVID-19. The chain recombines TRBV7-6 with TRBJ2-5, with 10 nucleotides matching TRBD1. Specimen: peripheral blood. In nucleotides, the CDR3 is TGTGCCAGCAGCTTAAGACAGGGGGCTGAGACCCAGTACTTC. Amino acids: CASSLRQGAETQYF.